This paragraph covers one TCR beta chain sequence. The sample is drawn from a study of T cell responses to AZD1222 COVID-19 vaccine. TCRdb keeps only in-frame clones here, not all; method: immunoSEQ multiplex PCR. The sample yields about 120,000 clones, just over 90% seen once. This CDR3 contains 12 residues. The V end was cut by 3 bases, the J end by 4 bases, with 4 bases between. This chain links TRBV12-3 or TRBV12-4 with TRBJ1-3, with D unclear. This sample comprised peripheral blood, obtained 28 days after the second AZD1222 dose. The sequence came from an adult who received the AZD1222 COVID-19 vaccine. This chain's CDR3 is CASSFWGNTIYF. CDR3 nucleotide sequence: TGTGCCAGCAGTTTTTGGGGAAACACCATATATTTT.